Below, 32 T cell receptor beta chains from the same sample are listed, as sequenced in a study of cytomegalovirus exposure and HLA in healthy donors. Assay used: immunoSEQ multiplex PCR; TCRdb lists only in-frame clones, some missing. The top ten hold roughly 2% of the sample, which has 200,000 to 250,000 clones, roughly 91% seen once. Sequencing was carried out using PBMCs. The receptor set was obtained from a woman aged 18-29 years in good health and CMV-seropositive.

The rearrangement links TRBV5-1 to TRBJ1-2, with TRBD1 identical over 7 bases. The junction had 14 bases not matched to a gene; V was cut back by 9 bases and J by 3 bases. The CDR3 consists of 15 residues. Germline V gene data show CDR1 as SGHRS and CDR2 as YFSETQ. In DNA form, the CDR3 reads TGCGCCACCGGAACAGGCGAACAGGGGTACTATGGCTACACCTTC. Translated: CATGTGEQGYYGYTF.

The rearrangement joins TRBV4-1 to TRBJ2-3; D is perhaps TRBD2 (6 bases). The CDR3 is made up of 15 amino acids. Germline V gene data show CDR1 as MGHRA and CDR2 as YSYEKL. The V and J ends lost 1 base and 4 bases respectively, with 12 bases between them. In DNA form, the CDR3 reads TGCGCCAGCAGCCAAGCGGGCGGAGGGTCAGATACGCAGTATTTT. It encodes CASSQAGGGSDTQYF.

The J gene is TRBJ2-5, the V gene TRBV28; D gene unclear. This CDR3 region has 13 residues. V was clipped by 6 bases and J by 5 bases, with 13 bases between them. The germline V gene has CDR1 MDHEN and CDR2 SYDVKM. CDR3 sequence reads: CASSPGARETQYF. CDR3 nucleotide sequence: TGTGCCAGCAGCCCCGGCGCCAGGGAGACCCAGTACTTC.

CDR3 nucleotides: TGTGCCAGCAGCGCCACAGGGGGCCGCAACACCATATATTTT. As protein: CASSATGGRNTIYF. This chain links TRBV9 with TRBJ1-3; 9 bases align to TRBD1. The germline V gene encodes CDR1 SGDLS and CDR2 YYNGEE. The length of the CDR3 is 14 residues. Unmatched junction bases numbered 5, after V lost 3 bases and J lost 7 bases.

J is TRBJ2-7 and V is TRBV10-3, with 12 bases lining up with TRBD2. The CDR3 totals 15 residues. Unmatched junction bases numbered 7, after V lost 6 bases and J lost 4 bases. Germline CDR1 and CDR2: ENHRY and SYGVKD. The CDR3 loop is CAISLTSGREYEQYF. As DNA, the CDR3 is TGTGCCATCAGCTTGACTAGCGGGAGAGAATACGAGCAGTACTTC.

CDR3 region: CATSRDRGTSRSTDTQYF. In nucleotides, the CDR3 is TGTGCCACCAGCAGAGATCGGGGAACTAGTCGGTCCACAGATACGCAGTATTTT. This sequence joins TRBV15 and TRBJ2-3, with D possibly TRBD2 on 5 matching bases. V shed 0 bases and J shed 2 bases, with 18 bases lying between them. The CDR3 runs 18 residues. Germline V gene lookup returns CDR1 LNHNV and CDR2 YYDKDF (reference sequence).

The chain has TRBV28 and TRBJ2-3, with TRBD1 matching 8 bases. The germline CDR1 and CDR2 sequences are MDHEN and SYDVKM. V lost 4 bases to trimming and J lost 3 bases; unmatched junction nucleotides: 15. This CDR3 region has 18 residues. The CDR3 DNA reads as TGTGCCAGCAGTTCGATTCGGACAGGGCGACTATTGACAGATACGCAGTATTTT. It encodes CASSSIRTGRLLTDTQYF.

This chain connects TRBV10-3 to TRBJ2-6; D may be TRBD2 (5 bases). This CDR3 has 17 amino acids. From germline, CDR1 is ENHRY and CDR2 SYGVKD. V was cut by 7 bases and J by 1 base, with 17 bases left in between. The CDR3 DNA follows: TGTGCCATCACTGCGGGCCGTGTCGGTTCTGGGGCCAACGTCCTGACTTTC. This gives the protein CAITAGRVGSGANVLTF.

This chain uses TRBV27 with TRBJ1-1; D is possibly TRBD1 (5 bases). The CDR3 covers 14 residues. Germline CDR1 is MNHEY and CDR2 is SMNVEV (reference sequence). The V and J ends lost 2 bases and 4 bases respectively, with 11 bases between them. The CDR3 sequence is CASSLMGGSTEAFF. The CDR3 bases are TGTGCCAGCAGTTTAATGGGGGGAAGCACTGAAGCTTTCTTT.

This clone was counted a few times. The chain joins TRBV5-1 to TRBJ2-7; D is unresolved. V gave up 3 bases and J gave up 3 bases, with 7 bases separating them. The CDR3 sequence is 12 residues long. CDR1 is SGHRS and CDR2 is YFSETQ in the germline V gene. The CDR3 DNA reads as TGCGCCAGCAGCTCCACAAGCTACGAGCAGTACTTC. Protein product: CASSSTSYEQYF.

This chain uses TRBV7-6 with TRBJ2-3; no reliable D call. The CDR3 totals 14 residues. CDR1 and CDR2 from the germline V gene are SGHVS and FNYEAQ. Trimming shortened V by 0 bases and J by 0 bases, and 4 bases separated the two germline ends. The CDR3 sequence: CASSLAGSTDTQYF. The CDR3 nucleotides are TGTGCCAGCAGCTTAGCCGGGAGCACAGATACGCAGTATTTT.

This chain connects TRBV30 to TRBJ2-1; D is undetermined. V lost 3 bases to trimming and J lost 4 bases, with 7 bases between them. This CDR3 contains 12 residues. Germline V gene lookup returns CDR1 GTSNPN and CDR2 SVGIG (reference sequence). The CDR3 is CAWRVLYNEQFF. The CDR3 DNA reads as TGTGCCTGGAGGGTACTATACAATGAGCAGTTCTTC.

V usage is TRBV5-1 and J usage is TRBJ1-1; the match to TRBD1 covers 7 bases. Germline trimming cut 5 bases from V and 8 bases from J; bases unmatched to any gene: 9. Germline assignment: CDR1 SGHRS and CDR2 YFSETQ. The CDR3 sequence is 13 residues long. CDR3 nucleotides: TGCGCCAGCAGTAAAGCGGACAGGCTAGAAGCTTTCTTT. It encodes CASSKADRLEAFF.

The genes are TRBV4-1 and TRBJ1-2, with a tentative D call TRBD1 (6 bases). Between the trimmed V and J ends, which lost 0 bases and 4 bases, there was a span of 9 bases. The CDR3 sequence is 14 residues long. From germline, CDR1 is MGHRA and CDR2 YSYEKL. The CDR3 sequence is CASSQDRGAYGYTF. DNA for the CDR3: TGCGCCAGCAGCCAAGATCGGGGGGCCTATGGCTACACCTTC.

The chain uses TRBV7-9 and TRBJ2-7, with 9 nucleotides matching TRBD2. The CDR3 extends over 13 amino acids. CDR1 SEHNR and CDR2 FQNEAQ come from the germline V gene (reference sequence). The junction had 4 bases not matched to a gene; V was cut back by 4 bases and J by 6 bases. CDR3 DNA: TGTGCCAGCAGCTCCGGGACTAGCAGCGAGCAGTACTTC. Residues: CASSSGTSSEQYF. The whole variable domain, filled in from reference TRBV7-9 and TRBJ2-7, reads DTGVSQNPRHKITKRGQNVTFRCDPISEHNRLYWYRQTLGQGPEFLTYFQNEAQLEKSRLLSDRFSAERPKGSFSTLEIQRTEQGDSAMYLCASSSGTSSEQYFGPGTRLTVT.

CDR3: CASSVAPDRYNEQYF. In nucleotides, the CDR3 is TGTGCCAGCAGCGTAGCCCCGGACAGGTATAACGAGCAGTACTTC. The chain uses TRBV9 and TRBJ2-7; 7 bases line up with TRBD1. V lost 0 bases to trimming and J lost 5 bases; unmatched junction nucleotides: 8. Germline values: CDR1 SGDLS, CDR2 YYNGEE. CDR3 length: 15 residues.

This chain joins TRBV6-5 and TRBJ1-5; 9 bases match TRBD1. The CDR3 contains 14 residues. Germline V lookup: CDR1 MNHEY, CDR2 SVGAGI. V gave up 6 bases and J gave up 6 bases; unmatched junction bases: 6. This CDR3 is CASSRQGVSQPQHF. The CDR3 DNA reads TGTGCCAGCAGCAGACAGGGGGTATCTCAGCCCCAGCATTTT.

This clone was observed a single time. This chain connects TRBV27 to TRBJ2-3, with TRBD2 identical over 11 bases. The V gene's germline CDR1 is MNHEY and CDR2 SMNVEV (reference sequence). CDR3 length: 16 residues. The V and J ends lost 6 bases and 3 bases, in that order; junction bases with no gene match: 8. The chain's CDR3 is CASRTLGLAETDTQYF. The CDR3 DNA follows: TGTGCCAGCAGAACCCTGGGACTAGCGGAGACAGATACGCAGTATTTT.

V gene TRBV28 combines with J gene TRBJ2-4, with D perhaps matching TRBD1 (6 bases). CDR1 is MDHEN, CDR2 SYDVKM, per germline. CDR3 size: 12 residues. Trimming took 7 bases from V and 4 from J, leaving 8 bases between them. CDR3 sequence: CASNTGKNIQYF. The CDR3 coding sequence is TGTGCCAGCAATACAGGGAAAAACATTCAGTACTTC.

The genes are TRBV29-1 and TRBJ1-1; D possibly corresponds to TRBD1 (5 bases). Germline V lookup: CDR1 SQVTM, CDR2 ANQGSEA. The CDR3 is 15 residues long. V lost 2 bases and J 0 bases, leaving 13 bases between the germline ends. This chain's CDR3 is CSVETGGGVNTEAFF. Here the CDR3 DNA reads TGCAGCGTTGAAACTGGCGGGGGGGTGAACACTGAAGCTTTCTTT.

J is TRBJ2-2 and V is TRBV5-8; D is ambiguous. V was trimmed by 4 bases and J by 0 bases, leaving 7 bases between them. The CDR3 runs to 14 residues. Germline V gives CDR1 SGHTS, CDR2 YDEGEE. DNA for the CDR3: TGTGCCAGCAGCCGAGGCACGAACACCGGGGAGCTGTTTTTT. This sequence encodes CASSRGTNTGELFF.

V gene TRBV2 combines with J gene TRBJ2-7; the match to TRBD2 covers 9 bases. The germline V gene encodes CDR1 SNHLY and CDR2 FYNNEI. Trimming took 6 bases from V and 5 from J; bases not matched to a gene: 5. This CDR3 comprises 13 residues. CDR3 in amino acids: CASSGLAFDEQYF. The DNA of the CDR3 is TGTGCCAGCAGCGGACTAGCGTTCGACGAGCAGTACTTC.

The rearrangement links TRBV11-2 to TRBJ1-2, with 10 nucleotides matching TRBD1. The CDR3 has 15 amino acids. Germline V gene data show CDR1 as SGHAT and CDR2 as FQNNGV. Unmatched junction bases numbered 5, after V lost 4 bases and J lost 3 bases. CDR3 DNA: TGTGCCAGCAGCTCAGGGGGGACAGGGGACTATGGCTACACCTTC. Its protein product is CASSSGGTGDYGYTF.

V usage is TRBV28 and J usage is TRBJ1-4; TRBD1 is a possible D gene (6 bases). V shed 6 bases and J shed 7 bases, with 18 bases lying between them. Germline assignment: CDR1 MDHEN and CDR2 SYDVKM. The CDR3 totals 15 residues. CDR3 amino acids: CASRLQWGLGEKLFF. In DNA, the CDR3 is TGTGCCAGCAGGCTGCAGTGGGGGCTAGGTGAAAAACTGTTTTTT.

The chain links TRBV19 to TRBJ1-5; 9 positions agree with TRBD1. The germline V gene encodes CDR1 LNHDA and CDR2 SQIVND (reference sequence). V dropped 7 bases and J dropped 0; count of bases not matched to a gene: 16. This CDR3 contains 19 residues. For the CDR3, the DNA is TGTGCCAGTAAGACATTGAGGGGACAGGGCGGGAATAGCAATCAGCCCCAGCATTTT. As protein: CASKTLRGQGGNSNQPQHF.

The J gene is TRBJ2-5, the V gene TRBV18; 7 bases align to TRBD1. J was trimmed by 2 bases and V by 4 bases; bases with no gene match: 4. This CDR3 has 14 residues. The germline CDR1 and CDR2 sequences are KGHSH and LQKENI. This chain's CDR3 is CASSQDRLQETQYF. In nucleotides, the CDR3 is TGTGCCAGCTCACAGGACAGGCTACAAGAGACCCAGTACTTC.

This clone was found a few times. The chain couples TRBV7-3 to TRBJ2-2; no clear D. CDR3 length: 13 amino acids. CDR1 is SGHTA and CDR2 is FQGTGA in the germline V gene. Trimming left V 3 bases short and J 8 bases short, with 10 bases between. CDR3 bases: TGTGCCAGCAGCTTGTTCCTAAGTGGGGAGCTGTTTTTT. Translated, it gives CASSLFLSGELFF.

The chain employs TRBV7-9 and TRBJ1-2; 8 nucleotides agree with TRBD1. After removal of 3 bases from V and 7 bases from J, the junction contained 10 bases not matched to a gene. The germline V gene encodes CDR1 SEHNR and CDR2 FQNEAQ (reference sequence). The CDR3 has 15 amino acids. This CDR3 reads CASSLTPGGSRGYTF. For the CDR3, the DNA is TGTGCCAGCAGCTTGACGCCAGGGGGCTCTCGTGGCTACACCTTC.

Written as DNA, the CDR3 is TGTGCCTGCTACAGGGTGCCTGAGCAGTTCTTC. It specifies CACYRVPEQFF. The chain links TRBV30 to TRBJ2-1, with D perhaps matching TRBD1 (6 bases). Germline V lookup: CDR1 GTSNPN, CDR2 SVGIG (reference sequence). Trimming took 6 bases from V and 9 from J, leaving 12 bases between them. This CDR3 contains 11 residues. Filled out from reference TRBV30 and TRBJ2-1, the complete variable domain reads SQTIHQWPATLVQPVGSPLSLECTVEGTSNPNLYWYRQAAGRGLQLLFYSVGIGQISSEVPQNLSASRPQDRQFILSSKKLLLSDSGFYLCACYRVPEQFFGPGTRLTVL.

The J gene is TRBJ2-7, the V gene TRBV5-1; 12 nucleotides line up with TRBD2. V was clipped by 4 bases and J by 6 bases; unmatched bases: 11. Looked up from germline, CDR1 is SGHRS and CDR2 is YFSETQ. This CDR3 comprises 16 residues. CDR3 DNA sequence: TGCGCCAGCAGCCCCGCTGGACTAGCGGGAAACAGCGAGCAGTACTTC. Its protein is CASSPAGLAGNSEQYF.

This sequence joins TRBV18 and TRBJ2-3; maybe TRBD2 (5 bases). CDR1 and CDR2 (germline): KGHSH, LQKENI. The ends were cut back, 0 bases at V and 1 base at J, with 5 bases in the middle. The CDR3 has 14 residues. This CDR3 is CASSPPLGTDTQYF. Written as DNA, the CDR3 is TGTGCCAGCTCACCACCACTAGGCACAGATACGCAGTATTTT.

This rearrangement joins TRBV27 to TRBJ1-5; D possibly corresponds to TRBD1 (5 bases). The V gene's germline CDR1 is MNHEY and CDR2 SMNVEV (reference sequence). Trimming cost V 4 bases and J 0 bases, with 13 bases left between them. CDR3 length: 16 amino acids. DNA of the CDR3: TGTGCCAGCAGTTCTGGCCCTACAGGTAGCAATCAGCCCCAGCATTTT. This codes for CASSSGPTGSNQPQHF.